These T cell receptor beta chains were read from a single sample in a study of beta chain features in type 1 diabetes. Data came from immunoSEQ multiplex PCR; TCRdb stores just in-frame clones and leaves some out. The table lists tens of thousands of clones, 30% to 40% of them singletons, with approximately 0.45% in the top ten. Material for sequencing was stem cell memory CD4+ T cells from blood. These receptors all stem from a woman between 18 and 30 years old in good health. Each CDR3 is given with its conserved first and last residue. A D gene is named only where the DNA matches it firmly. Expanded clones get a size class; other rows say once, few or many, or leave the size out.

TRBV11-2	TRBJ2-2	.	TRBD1	CASSLKGAHTGELFF	TGTGCCAGCAGCTTAAAGGGGGCACACACCGGGGAGCTGTTTTTT
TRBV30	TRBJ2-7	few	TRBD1	CAWSVQGYYEQYF	TGTGCCTGGAGTGTACAGGGGTACTACGAGCAGTACTTC
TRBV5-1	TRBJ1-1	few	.	CASSSLQGQNTEAFF	TGCGCCAGCAGCTCTTTACAGGGCCAGAACACTGAAGCTTTCTTT
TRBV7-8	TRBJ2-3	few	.	CASSFQTDTQYF	TGTGCCAGCAGCTTCCAAACAGATACGCAGTATTTT
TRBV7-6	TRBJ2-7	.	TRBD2	CASSLGSGTSSYEQYF	TGTGCCAGCAGCTTAGGTAGTGGGACTAGCAGCTACGAGCAGTACTTC
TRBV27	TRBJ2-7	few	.	CASSLSGQLYEQYF	TGTGCCAGCAGTTTATCTGGGCAGCTCTACGAGCAGTACTTC
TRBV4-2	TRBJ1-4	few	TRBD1	CASSVGTATNEKLFF	TGTGCCAGCAGCGTGGGGACAGCAACTAATGAAAAACTGTTTTTT
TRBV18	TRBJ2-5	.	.	CASSPGLQETQYF	TGTGCCAGCTCACCGGGGCTTCAAGAGACCCAGTACTTC
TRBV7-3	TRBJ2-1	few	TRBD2	CASSPQLTSGAYNEQFF	TGTGCCAGCAGCCCCCAACTCACTAGCGGGGCTTACAATGAGCAGTTCTTC
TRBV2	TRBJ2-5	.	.	CASSQDGQETQYF	TGTGCCAGCAGTCAAGACGGGCAAGAGACCCAGTACTTC
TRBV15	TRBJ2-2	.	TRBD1	CATSRSAGTGGNTGELFF	TGTGCCACCAGCAGATCGGCCGGGACAGGGGGTAACACCGGGGAGCTGTTTTTT
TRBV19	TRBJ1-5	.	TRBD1	CASEGTVYSNQPQHF	TGTGCCAGTGAGGGGACAGTCTATAGCAATCAGCCCCAGCATTTT
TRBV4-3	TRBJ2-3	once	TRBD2	CASSQGTRTDTQYF	TGCGCCAGCAGCCAGGGGACTAGAACAGATACGCAGTATTTT
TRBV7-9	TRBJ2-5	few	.	CASSFGETQYF	TGTGCCAGCAGCTTCGGAGAGACCCAGTACTTC
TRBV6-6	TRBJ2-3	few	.	CASSEQGDTQYF	TGTGCCAGCAGCGAGCAGGGAGATACGCAGTATTTT
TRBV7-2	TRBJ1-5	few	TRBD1	CASSDDRGGRPQHF	TGTGCCAGCAGCGATGACAGGGGAGGGCGGCCCCAGCATTTT
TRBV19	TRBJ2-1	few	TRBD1	CASSDGGTGDNEQFF	TGTGCCAGTAGTGACGGAGGGACAGGGGACAATGAGCAGTTCTTC
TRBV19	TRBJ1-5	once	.	CASSIRGSPQPQHF	TGTGCCAGTAGTATACGGGGTTCCCCTCAGCCCCAGCATTTT
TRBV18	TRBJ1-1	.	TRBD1	CASSSPTGRDTEAFF	TGTGCCAGCTCAAGTCCGACAGGGCGTGACACTGAAGCTTTCTTT
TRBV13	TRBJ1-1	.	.	CASSRWRDTEAFF	TGTGCCAGCAGCCGTTGGAGGGACACTGAAGCTTTCTTT
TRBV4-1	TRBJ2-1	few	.	CASSQDGAQGILSYNEQFF	TGCGCCAGCAGCCAAGATGGCGCACAGGGAATTTTGTCCTACAATGAGCAGTTCTTC
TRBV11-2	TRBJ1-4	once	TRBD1	CASSPLQGDGYEKLFF	TGTGCCAGCAGTCCTCTCCAGGGGGATGGCTATGAAAAACTGTTTTTT
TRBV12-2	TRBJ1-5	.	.	CASRPTGADSNQPQHF	TGTGCAAGTCGCCCGACAGGGGCGGATAGCAATCAGCCCCAGCATTTT
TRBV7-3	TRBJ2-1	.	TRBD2	CASSPGLAAYNEQFF	TGTGCCAGCAGCCCAGGACTAGCGGCTTACAATGAGCAGTTCTTC
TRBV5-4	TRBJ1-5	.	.	CASSLDSNQPQHF	TGTGCCAGCAGCCTAGACAGCAATCAGCCCCAGCATTTT
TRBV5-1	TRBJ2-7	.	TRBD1	CASSVTLPGQGSNEQYF	TGCGCCAGCAGCGTGACATTACCGGGACAGGGTTCGAACGAGCAGTACTTC
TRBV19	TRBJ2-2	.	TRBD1	CASSNPRGSATGELFF	TGTGCCAGTAGCAATCCCAGGGGGAGCGCGACCGGGGAGCTGTTTTTT
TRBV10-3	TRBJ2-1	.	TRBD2	CAITPGGGGPFEQFF	TGTGCCATCACCCCGGGAGGGGGGGGGCCGTTTGAGCAGTTCTTC
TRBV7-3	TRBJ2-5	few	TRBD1	CASSQQDRVETQYF	TGTGCCAGCAGTCAACAGGACAGGGTCGAGACCCAGTACTTC
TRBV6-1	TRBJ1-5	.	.	CASNGQEDSNQPQHF	TGTGCCAGCAACGGCCAGGAGGATAGCAATCAGCCCCAGCATTTT
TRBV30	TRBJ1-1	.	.	CAWKWGGIGTEAFF	TGTGCCTGGAAATGGGGGGGGATCGGCACTGAAGCTTTCTTT
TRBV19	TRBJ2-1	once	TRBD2	CASSMTSGSYNEQFF	TGTGCCAGTAGTATGACTAGCGGGTCCTACAATGAGCAGTTCTTC
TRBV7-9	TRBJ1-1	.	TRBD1	CASSLASGQGGWTEAFF	TGTGCCAGCAGCTTAGCGTCAGGACAGGGCGGATGGACTGAAGCTTTCTTT
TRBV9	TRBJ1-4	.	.	CASSVATGRNEKLFF	TGTGCCAGCAGCGTAGCTACAGGGCGGAATGAAAAACTGTTTTTT
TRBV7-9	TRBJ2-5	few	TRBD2	CASEGTSRFQETQYF	TGTGCCAGCGAAGGGACTAGCAGATTTCAAGAGACCCAGTACTTC
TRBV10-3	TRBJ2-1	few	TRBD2	CAISDQSGSSYNEQFF	TGTGCCATCAGTGACCAGAGCGGGAGCTCCTACAATGAGCAGTTCTTC
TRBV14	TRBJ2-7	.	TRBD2	CASSQDRGGDQYF	TGTGCCAGCAGCCAAGATCGGGGAGGGGACCAGTACTTC
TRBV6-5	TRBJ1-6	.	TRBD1	CASRPTGDSPLHF	TGTGCCAGCAGACCCACAGGGGACTCACCCCTCCACTTT
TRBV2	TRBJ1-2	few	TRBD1	CASRVGGFNGYTF	TGTGCCAGCAGGGTAGGGGGCTTCAATGGCTACACCTTC
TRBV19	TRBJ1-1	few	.	CASSIGADSEAFF	TGTGCCAGTAGTATAGGAGCGGACAGTGAAGCTTTCTTT
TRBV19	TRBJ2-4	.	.	CATRGDTSLQYF	TGTGCCACCAGGGGGGACACCTCACTTCAGTACTTC
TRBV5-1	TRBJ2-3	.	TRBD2	CASSSIAGTTDTQYF	TGCGCCAGCAGCTCCATAGCGGGTACCACAGATACGCAGTATTTT
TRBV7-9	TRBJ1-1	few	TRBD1	CASSTQGGTEAFF	TGTGCCAGCAGCACACAGGGGGGGACTGAAGCTTTCTTT
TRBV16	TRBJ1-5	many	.	CASSQGEGGNQPQHF	TGTGCCAGCAGCCAAGGCGAAGGGGGCAATCAGCCCCAGCATTTT
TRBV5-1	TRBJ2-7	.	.	CASAQGLATYEQYF	TGCGCCAGCGCTCAGGGCCTCGCGACCTACGAGCAGTACTTC